The rows below give T cell receptor beta chains drawn from one sample of a study of vaccination and CD4 T cells after COVID-19. Their cognate antigens are unknown. A single record per CDR3 protein comes from TCRdb applying MiXCR to the PCR reads. The sample shows around 25,000 distinct CDR3 sequences, 28% of them seen only once. The input for sequencing was CD4+ T cells from blood, cultured in vitro, taken about 7 months after SARS-CoV-2 vaccination. Every receptor here comes from a human donor who had recovered from COVID-19. Both conserved end residues are part of each CDR3. D genes are given only for firm matches. For some rows the clone size is stated as once, few or many, or as a class when expanded; others skip it.

j_call v_call d_call clone_size cdr3_nt cdr3_aa
TRBJ2-5 TRBV5-1 . . TGCGCCAGCAGCCCGCTCCCACGGGAGACCCAGTACTTC CASSPLPRETQYF
TRBJ1-1 TRBV5-4 . . TGTGCCAGCAGCTTGGACCGGAACACTGAAGCTTTCTTT CASSLDRNTEAFF
TRBJ1-5 TRBV18 . . TGTGCCAGCTCACCTTTGGCGGGCACCAATCAGCCCCAGCATTTT CASSPLAGTNQPQHF
TRBJ1-6 TRBV10-3 . few TGTGCCATCAGTGAGTCGGTCAGGAGCTCCTATAATTCACCCCTCCACTTT CAISESVRSSYNSPLHF
TRBJ2-1 TRBV10-2 . . TGCGCCAGCACTAGAATCCGGGAAGACAATGAGCAGTTCTTC CASTRIREDNEQFF
TRBJ1-5 TRBV6-4 . few TGTGCCAGCAGGAAAACGACGCAAAAAGGACGGACTAATCAGCCCCAGCATTTT CASRKTTQKGRTNQPQHF
TRBJ2-7 TRBV6-5 . few TGTGCCAGCAGTTACCTGAAGACAGGAACCCTACACGAGCAGTACTTC CASSYLKTGTLHEQYF
TRBJ2-7 TRBV18 TRBD2 once TGTGCCAGCTCAACCGGGACTAAGGACGAGCAGTACTTC CASSTGTKDEQYF
TRBJ2-5 TRBV20-1 TRBD2 . TGCAGTGCTAGAGAAACTTCAGCGGGAGTAGATGAGACCCAGTACTTC CSARETSAGVDETQYF
TRBJ2-1 TRBV10-1 . . TGCGCCAGCAGTGAGTACGGGAGCTCCTACAATGAGCAGTTCTTC CASSEYGSSYNEQFF
TRBJ1-2 TRBV6-1 . few TGTGCCAGCAGTGAAGACCCCAGGGGCTATGGCTACACCTTC CASSEDPRGYGYTF
TRBJ2-3 TRBV7-8 . . TGTGCCAGCAGCTTCGGCCTTGGGGCAGATACGCAGTATTTT CASSFGLGADTQYF
TRBJ2-1 TRBV20-1 . . TGCAGTGCCCCCGGGCTAGCGCATGACAATGAGCAGTTCTTC CSAPGLAHDNEQFF
TRBJ2-7 TRBV20-1 . medium-sized TGCAGTGCTAGAGATGTATCAAAGCCCTACGAGCAGTACTTC CSARDVSKPYEQYF
TRBJ2-3 TRBV15 TRBD2 few TGTGCCACCAGCAGCCGAAGGACCGGGACTAGCGCAGATACGCAGTATTTT CATSSRRTGTSADTQYF
TRBJ1-1 TRBV4-1 TRBD1 . TGCGCCAGCAGCTTAGCAGGGGGCGTGAGCACTGAAGCTTTCTTT CASSLAGGVSTEAFF
TRBJ2-2 TRBV28 . . TGTGCCAGCAGTTTTCCGGGGACATTCGCGAACACCGGGGAGCTGTTTTTT CASSFPGTFANTGELFF
TRBJ2-5 TRBV30 . . TGTGCCTGGACGGCCGGAGGGGGTGGAGAGACCCAGTACTTC CAWTAGGGGETQYF
TRBJ2-3 TRBV7-3 . few TGTGCCAGCAGCTTTTCGGGGTTCACAGATACGCAGTATTTT CASSFSGFTDTQYF
TRBJ2-7 TRBV10-3 . . TGTGCCATCAGCGTGACTATCAGTGAAGACGAGCAGTACTTC CAISVTISEDEQYF
TRBJ2-2 TRBV7-2 . few TGTGCCAGCAGCTTAGAGGGCAGGCTGTTTTTT CASSLEGRLFF
TRBJ1-6 TRBV28 . few TGTGCCAGCAGCATCTCTGACAGATATAATTCACCCCTCCACTTT CASSISDRYNSPLHF
TRBJ2-5 TRBV4-2 TRBD2 few TGTGCCAGCAGCCAAACTAGCGGGACGCACCAAGAGACCCAGTACTTC CASSQTSGTHQETQYF
TRBJ2-1 TRBV7-2 . . TGTGCCAGCAGCTCGGAGGTGAGCTACAATGAGCAGTTCTTC CASSSEVSYNEQFF
TRBJ2-2 TRBV6-1 TRBD1 few TGTGCCAGCGGAGGACAGGGCGCCGGGGAGCTGTTTTTT CASGGQGAGELFF
TRBJ2-1 TRBV6-1 TRBD2 . TGTGCCAGCAGAACGCGGACTAGTATCCATGAGCAGTTCTTC CASRTRTSIHEQFF
TRBJ2-7 TRBV24-1 TRBD1 . TGTGCCACCGGGACAGGGCCGTACGAGCAGTACTTC CATGTGPYEQYF
TRBJ2-5 TRBV20-1 TRBD2 few TGCAGTGCTCCGCCGACTAGCGGGTCTCTAGGGACCCAGTACTTC CSAPPTSGSLGTQYF
TRBJ1-2 TRBV7-9 . many TGTGCCAGCAGCTCGACGACAGGAACTAACTATGGCTACACCTTC CASSSTTGTNYGYTF
TRBJ2-1 TRBV20-1 . . TGCAGTGGATCGGACTTGTACAATGAGCAGTTCTTC CSGSDLYNEQFF
TRBJ2-1 TRBV5-4 TRBD1 . TGTGCCAGCAGCTTGTGGGGACAGGGGGGCCACAATGAGCAGTTCTTC CASSLWGQGGHNEQFF
TRBJ2-2 TRBV6-1 TRBD2 . TGTGCCAGCAGGTCACCGGGGGGCACCGGGGAGCTGTTTTTT CASRSPGGTGELFF
TRBJ2-1 TRBV7-2 . . TGTGCCAGCAGCCCGAACGTGAATGAGCAGTTCTTC CASSPNVNEQFF
TRBJ1-6 TRBV15 TRBD1 medium-sized TGTGCCACCAGCAGAGACCAGGACAGGGGGCGAAACCCCCTCCACTTT CATSRDQDRGRNPLHF
TRBJ1-2 TRBV27 TRBD1 many TGTGCCAGCAGTTTACGCCGAATACAGGGGGCGGACTATGGCTACACCTTC CASSLRRIQGADYGYTF
TRBJ1-6 TRBV7-9 TRBD1 many TGTGCCAGCAGTAACACAGGGGATCTCTCACCCCTCCACTTT CASSNTGDLSPLHF
TRBJ1-6 TRBV20-1 . few TGCAGTGCCAAGTCCCCGGGGTCACCCCTCCACTTT CSAKSPGSPLHF
TRBJ1-1 TRBV7-9 TRBD1 few TGTGCCAGCAGCCGCGAGACAGGGATTGGTGCTTTCTTT CASSRETGIGAFF
TRBJ1-5 TRBV6-1 . . TGTGCCAGCAGCGCGCCCTATCAGCCCCAGCATTTT CASSAPYQPQHF
TRBJ2-1 TRBV29-1 TRBD1 . TGCAGCGTGGTGGGGGGACAGGGGCGCTACAATGAGCAGTTCTTC CSVVGGQGRYNEQFF
TRBJ2-7 TRBV19 . few TGTGCCAGTAGTCAGGGAACCGAGCAGTACTTC CASSQGTEQYF
TRBJ2-3 TRBV10-3 TRBD1 few TGTGCCATCATGCCGGGACAGGGGGCAGATACGCAGTATTTT CAIMPGQGADTQYF
TRBJ2-7 TRBV28 TRBD2 . TGTGCCAGCAGTCCCCCGGGGACTAGCGGGAGGGCTCGGTACGAGCAGTACTTC CASSPPGTSGRARYEQYF
TRBJ2-3 TRBV20-1 . few TGCAGTTCGGAGGGGGTGAGCACAGATACGCAGTATTTT CSSEGVSTDTQYF
TRBJ1-1 TRBV7-2 . few TGTGCCAGCAGCTTACGGCCTGGGGGAAAGAGCACTGAAGCTTTCTTT CASSLRPGGKSTEAFF
TRBJ2-5 TRBV6-1 TRBD2 . TGTGCCAGCGGGCGGGGGGGGCGCCTCTCGTCCCAGTACTTC CASGRGGRLSSQYF
TRBJ2-6 TRBV28 TRBD2 . TGTGCCAGCACGCGGACTAGTCTGGCTGGGGCCAACGTCCTGACTTTC CASTRTSLAGANVLTF
TRBJ2-1 TRBV28 TRBD2 few TGTGCCAGCAGTTATCCGGGACTAGCGGGAGTGAACAATGAGCAGTTCTTC CASSYPGLAGVNNEQFF
TRBJ1-6 TRBV20-1 . many TGCAGTGCTAGAGATCCCAGGGGTGATTCACCCCTCCACTTT CSARDPRGDSPLHF
TRBJ2-7 TRBV20-1 . . TGCAGTGCTGACCCCGGCGGACTTGCGGACGAGCAGTACTTC CSADPGGLADEQYF
TRBJ2-2 TRBV7-6 TRBD2 . TGTGCTAGCAGCTTAGCGGGGAACACCGGGGAGCTGTTTTTT CASSLAGNTGELFF
TRBJ2-5 TRBV10-3 . . TGTGCCATCAGTGGACGGGACGGGGAGGTGGAGACCCAGTACTTC CAISGRDGEVETQYF
TRBJ2-7 TRBV20-1 . once TGCAGTGCTAGAAGACAACTTCTCCCCAGCTCCTACGAGCAGTACTTC CSARRQLLPSSYEQYF
TRBJ2-5 TRBV7-3 . . TGTGCCAGCAGCCCGAGGAGGGGAGAGACCCAGTACTTC CASSPRRGETQYF